The 15 T cell receptor beta chains below were found in one sample sequenced in a study of response to subunit inactivated influenza vaccine. One entry per CDR3 protein, called by TCRdb with MiXCR from the RT-PCR reads. The sample shows hundreds of thousands of distinct CDR3 sequences, around 13% of them seen only once. Source: PBMCs from blood, taken around two weeks before vaccination. All receptors come from a man aged 50-59 years who received an inactivated influenza vaccine.

The chain recombines TRBV18 with TRBJ2-3; TRBD1 or TRBD2 may be the D gene (5 bases each). Per germline, CDR1 KGHSH and CDR2 LQKENI. The CDR3 length is 14 residues. The V end was cut by 4 bases, the J end by 5 bases, with 13 bases between. The CDR3 here is CASSRDGSRDTQYF. The CDR3 DNA reads TGTGCCAGCTCACGGGACGGCTCAAGAGATACGCAGTATTTT.

CDR3 nucleotide sequence: TGTGCCAGCAGTCGGGGCAGCCTAAGCTCCTACGAGCAGTACTTC. Encoded protein: CASSRGSLSSYEQYF. The chain has TRBV2 and TRBJ2-7, with D tentatively TRBD1 or TRBD2 (5 bases each). The germline V gene encodes CDR1 SNHLY and CDR2 FYNNEI. The CDR3 totals 15 residues. Trimming pared 5 bases from V and 0 bases from J, leaving 14 bases between.

This chain uses TRBV7-2 with TRBJ2-5, with D possibly matching TRBD2 (6 bases). Germline CDR1 is SGHTA and CDR2 is FQGNSA. Trimming stripped 1 base from V and 3 bases from J, with 15 bases between. The CDR3 totals 16 residues. For the CDR3, the DNA is TGTGCCAGCAGCTTAGAAAGGGCTTGGGGGGAAGAGACCCAGTACTTC. Its translation: CASSLERAWGEETQYF.

There are many counts of this clonotype. CDR3 DNA: TGTGCCAGCAGCGTTCGGACAGGGAAGAGTTCACCCCTCCACTTT. Its protein product is CASSVRTGKSSPLHF. The chain is built from TRBV9 and TRBJ1-6; 8 nucleotides agree with TRBD1. Germline trimming cut 2 bases from V and 9 bases from J; bases unmatched to any gene: 7. From germline, CDR1 is SGDLS and CDR2 YYNGEE. This CDR3 has 15 amino acids.

This clonotype was observed at least ten times. The J gene is TRBJ1-3, the V gene TRBV12-3 or TRBV12-4; a weak D match, TRBD1 (5 bases). This CDR3 is 14 amino acids long. Trimming took off 5 bases at V and 2 bases at J, with 10 bases between the two ends. The chain's CDR3 is CASSPLGAGNTIYF. In DNA form, the CDR3 reads TGTGCCAGCAGTCCCTTGGGGGCTGGAAACACCATATATTTT.

This clonotype was counted many times. V usage is TRBV5-1 and J usage is TRBJ2-1, with 12 positions matching TRBD2. This CDR3 spans 20 amino acids. Germline assignment: CDR1 SGHRS and CDR2 YFSETQ. The junction had 19 bases not matched to a gene; V was cut back by 3 bases and J by 6 bases. CDR3 loop: CASSSRQGQRLAGESNEQFF. In nucleotides, the CDR3 is TGCGCCAGCAGCTCCCGACAGGGTCAACGACTAGCGGGAGAATCCAATGAGCAGTTCTTC.

The table lists this clonotype with many counts. The V gene is TRBV6-2 or TRBV6-3, the J gene TRBJ2-2; D remains unclear. From germline, CDR1 is MNHEY and CDR2 SVGEGT. V lost 6 bases to trimming and J lost 4 bases, with 9 bases between them. This CDR3 has 13 residues. CDR3 in amino acids: CASSPSLTGELFF. CDR3 nucleotide sequence: TGTGCCAGCAGCCCCTCTCTCACCGGGGAGCTGTTTTTT.

This clonotype was counted a few times. The V gene is TRBV4-1, the J gene TRBJ1-1; unclear D gene. This CDR3 region has 16 residues. V was pared by 3 bases and J by 1 base, with 15 bases between. The germline CDR1 and CDR2 sequences are MGHRA and YSYEKL. This CDR3 reads CASSQHPRIQNTEAFF. The CDR3 DNA follows: TGCGCCAGCAGCCAGCACCCCAGAATTCAGAACACTGAAGCTTTCTTT.

This clonotype has at least ten counts. The gene calls are TRBV20-1 and TRBJ2-5; D gene uncertain. CDR3 size: 14 residues. Germline CDR1 DFQATT, CDR2 SNEGSKA (reference sequence). V was trimmed by 1 base and J by 5 bases, leaving 14 bases between them. The CDR3 reads CSARVYHVRETQYF. CDR3 in DNA: TGCAGTGCTAGAGTTTACCACGTGAGGGAGACCCAGTACTTC.

The CDR3, as DNA: TGTGCCAGCAGCCCACAGGGGCTTAATTCACCCCTCCACTTT. It specifies CASSPQGLNSPLHF. The gene calls are TRBV3-1 and TRBJ1-6, with 7 nucleotides matching TRBD1. Germline V gene sequence: CDR1 LGHDT, CDR2 YNNKEL (reference sequence). The ends lost 4 bases at V and 6 bases at J; junction bases unmatched: 3. This CDR3 has 14 amino acids.

This clonotype was observed a few times. The J gene is TRBJ2-3, the V gene TRBV11-1, with TRBD2 identical over 14 bases. The CDR3 runs 16 residues. Germline assignment: CDR1 SGHAT and CDR2 FQDESV (reference sequence). The J segment lost 6 bases and the V segment lost 6 bases, leaving 8 bases of the junction unmatched. The CDR3 reads CASSTGLAGGSDTQYF. The CDR3 nucleotides read TGTGCCAGCAGTACCGGACTAGCGGGGGGTTCGGATACGCAGTATTTT. The whole variable domain, filled in from reference TRBV11-1 and TRBJ2-3, reads EAEVAQSPRYKITEKSQAVAFWCDPISGHATLYWYRQILGQGPELLVQFQDESVVDDSQLPKDRFSAERLKGVDSTLKIQPAELGDSAMYLCASSTGLAGGSDTQYFGPGTRLTVL.

This clonotype was observed a handful of times. This chain joins TRBV3-1 and TRBJ2-7; D may be TRBD1 (5 bases). The V gene's germline CDR1 is LGHDT and CDR2 YNNKEL (reference sequence). CDR3 length: 17 amino acids. The ends were cut back, 0 bases at V and 1 base at J, with 16 bases in the middle. CDR3: CASSQEGRVDRSYEQYF. CDR3 sequence (DNA): TGTGCCAGCAGCCAAGAGGGGCGAGTAGATCGGTCCTACGAGCAGTACTTC.

The sample holds a few counts of this clonotype. J is TRBJ2-5 and V is TRBV7-2; D uncertain. The CDR3 loop spans 13 amino acids. The V gene lost 6 bases and the J gene lost 2 bases, with 10 bases spanning the gap. Looked up from germline, CDR1 is SGHTA and CDR2 is FQGNSA. CDR3 sequence: CASRSRFQETQYF. The CDR3 bases are TGTGCCAGCAGATCAAGATTTCAAGAGACCCAGTACTTC.

V usage is TRBV20-1 and J usage is TRBJ2-3; 7 positions match TRBD1. Unmatched junction bases numbered 7, after V lost 1 base and J lost 0 bases. The germline V gene encodes CDR1 DFQATT and CDR2 SNEGSKA (reference sequence). The CDR3 has 16 amino acids. The CDR3 nucleotides read TGCAGTGCTAGAGGGGGACAGCAAGACAGCACAGATACGCAGTATTTT. Translated, it gives CSARGGQQDSTDTQYF.

With regard to this clonotype: A much larger clone is a single base away; this may be a read error. The CDR3 nucleotides are TGTGCCAGCTGCCAAGTACCGTGGGCAGGGGGCACTGAAGCTTTCTTT. Its protein product is CASCQVPWAGGTEAFF. The chain recombines TRBV3-1 with TRBJ1-1; 7 bases line up with TRBD1. The length of the CDR3 is 16 residues. CDR1 LGHDT and CDR2 YNNKEL come from the germline V gene (reference sequence).